The clone carrying this T cell receptor beta chain has just a few counts. Its target is unknown. Within the sample, other DNA sequences also encode this same CDR3. The sample originates from a study of beta chain features in type 1 diabetes. Whole-study findings and limits: Moderate but significant shortening of TCRB CDR3s was recorded in all four CD4+ subsets from Type 1 diabetes patients.

Trimming took 2 bases from V and 1 from J, leaving 8 bases between them. Looked up from germline, CDR1 is SGHRS and CDR2 is YFSETQ. The CDR3 runs to 14 residues. The entirety of the isolated RNA underwent reverse transcription, so expressed TCRB transcripts were sequenced. Clones were read by immunoSEQ multiplex PCR, and TCRdb kept only the in-frame ones, dropping some. The sample has almost 350,000 clones; roughly a tenth are singletons. The specimen sequenced was central memory CD4+ T cells from blood. The chain recombines TRBV5-1 with TRBJ2-3; D possibly corresponds to TRBD2 (6 bases). The source is a man aged 25-40 years with type 1 diabetes. The CDR3 nucleotides are TGCGCCAGCAGCTTTACGGGGGGCACAGATACGCAGTATTTT. Translated: CASSFTGGTDTQYF.